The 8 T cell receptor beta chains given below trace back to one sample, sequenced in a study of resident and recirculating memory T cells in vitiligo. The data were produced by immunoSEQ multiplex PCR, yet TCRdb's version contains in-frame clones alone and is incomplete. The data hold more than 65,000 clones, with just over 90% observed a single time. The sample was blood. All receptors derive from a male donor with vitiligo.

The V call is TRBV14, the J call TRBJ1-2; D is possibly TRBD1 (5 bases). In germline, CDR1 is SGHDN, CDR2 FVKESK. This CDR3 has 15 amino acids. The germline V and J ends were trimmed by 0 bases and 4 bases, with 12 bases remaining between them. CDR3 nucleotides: TGTGCCAGCAGCCAAGATCGGGGGTTGTCCTATGGCTACACCTTC. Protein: CASSQDRGLSYGYTF.

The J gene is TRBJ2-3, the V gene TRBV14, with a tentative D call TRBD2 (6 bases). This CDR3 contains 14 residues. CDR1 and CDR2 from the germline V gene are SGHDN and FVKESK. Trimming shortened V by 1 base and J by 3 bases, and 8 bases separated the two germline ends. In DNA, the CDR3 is TGTGCCAGCAGCCAAGCCCGGGGGACAGATACGCAGTATTTT. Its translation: CASSQARGTDTQYF.

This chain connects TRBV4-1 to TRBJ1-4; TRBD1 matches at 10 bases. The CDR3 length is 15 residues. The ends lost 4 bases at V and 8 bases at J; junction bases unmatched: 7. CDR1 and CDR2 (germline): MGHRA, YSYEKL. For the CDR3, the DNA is TGCGCCAGCAGCCCCGACAGGGGGCTTAGCGAAAAACTGTTTTTT. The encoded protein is CASSPDRGLSEKLFF.

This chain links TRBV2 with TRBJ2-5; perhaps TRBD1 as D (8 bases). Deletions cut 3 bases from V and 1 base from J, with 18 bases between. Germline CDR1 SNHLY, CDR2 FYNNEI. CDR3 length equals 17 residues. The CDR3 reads CASSEGGNRGGQETQYF. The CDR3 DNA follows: TGTGCCAGCAGTGAGGGAGGGAACAGGGGGGGCCAAGAGACCCAGTACTTC.

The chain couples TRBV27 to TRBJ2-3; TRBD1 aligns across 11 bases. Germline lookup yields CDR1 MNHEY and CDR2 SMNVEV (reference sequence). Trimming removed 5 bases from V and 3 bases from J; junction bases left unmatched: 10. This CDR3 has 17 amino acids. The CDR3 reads CASSPWTGGSGTDTQYF. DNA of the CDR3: TGTGCCAGCAGTCCATGGACAGGGGGCAGCGGGACAGATACGCAGTATTTT.

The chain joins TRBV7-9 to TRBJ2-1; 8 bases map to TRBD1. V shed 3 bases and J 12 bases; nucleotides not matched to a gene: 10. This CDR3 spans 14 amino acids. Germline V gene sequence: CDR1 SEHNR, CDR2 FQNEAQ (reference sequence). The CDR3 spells CASSFPSQGGGQFF. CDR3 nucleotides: TGTGCCAGCAGCTTCCCTTCACAGGGGGGAGGGCAGTTCTTC. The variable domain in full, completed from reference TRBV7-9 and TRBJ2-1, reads DTGVSQNPRHKITKRGQNVTFRCDPISEHNRLYWYRQTLGQGPEFLTYFQNEAQLEKSRLLSDRFSAERPKGSFSTLEIQRTEQGDSAMYLCASSFPSQGGGQFFGPGTRLTVL.

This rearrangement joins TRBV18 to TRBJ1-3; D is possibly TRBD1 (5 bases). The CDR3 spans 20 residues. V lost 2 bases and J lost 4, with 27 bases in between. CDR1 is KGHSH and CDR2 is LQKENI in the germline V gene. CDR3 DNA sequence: TGTGCCAGCTCACCAGCCCTCCAGGCGCAGGGTTTAATTATGGGAAACACCATATATTTT. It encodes CASSPALQAQGLIMGNTIYF.

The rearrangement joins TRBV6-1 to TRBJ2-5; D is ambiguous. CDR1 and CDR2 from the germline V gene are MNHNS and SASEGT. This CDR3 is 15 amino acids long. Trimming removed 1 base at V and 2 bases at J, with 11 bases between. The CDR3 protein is CASSEGGGTQETQYF. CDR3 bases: TGTGCCAGCAGTGAAGGTGGCGGTACACAAGAGACCCAGTACTTC.